This T cell receptor (beta chain) is from a study of T cells after yellow fever vaccination. Study at large: Sorting by CD3, CD45RA, CCR7 and CD95 gave EM, EMRA, CM and Tscm subsets.

This clonotype was detected ten times or more. The CDR3 contains 12 residues. Looked up from germline, CDR1 is SQVTM and CDR2 is ANQGSEA. UMIs were added to TCR cDNA along with a universal primer site when it was made by 5'RACE template switching. MiXCR, applied by TCRdb to the 5' RACE reads, yields one record per CDR3 protein. Among more than 25,000 distinct CDR3 sequences listed, 4.5% to 5.5% were seen once. The chain carries TRBV29-1 and TRBJ1-2; a weak D match, TRBD1 (5 bases). The TCR sequence derives from a man aged 30 to 45 who received the YFV17D yellow fever vaccine. The sample here was PBMCs, either bulk or a sorted T-cell subset (CD4+, CD8+, memory, or dextramer-sorted; not recorded which), taken 15 days after the yellow fever booster vaccination. The CDR3 region has the DNA TGCGGGGCGGGTGGAGGAAACTATGGCTACACCTTC. It is translated as CGAGGGNYGYTF.